This TCR beta chain was sequenced during a study of regulatory T cells in long-lasting Graves disease. Study as a whole: Antithyroid drug exposure in newly diagnosed Graves' patients had lasted under 3 months.

Described time point: newly diagnosed GD, antithyroid drugs for less than 3 months. RNA extracted from PBMCs served as the sequencing template. CDR1 KGHSH and CDR2 LQKENI come from the germline V gene. V lost 3 bases and J lost 1, with 7 bases in between. The CDR3 covers 14 residues. In this sample, this clonotype turned up many times. Combining iRepertoire HTBI primers with Arm-PCR of CDR3 regions, the authors built TCR beta libraries. A single record per CDR3 protein comes from TCRdb applying MiXCR to the multiplex PCR reads. The table has about 240,000 distinct CDR3 sequences, around 21% seen once. Material: peripheral blood mononuclear cells (PBMCs), obtained at new diagnosis, from a patient treated with antithyroid drugs. This sequence was found in a female donor with Graves disease. V usage is TRBV18 and J usage is TRBJ2-1; tentative D call: TRBD2 (5 bases). The CDR3 bases are TGTGCCAGCTCACCGACTAATTCCTACAATGAGCAGTTCTTC. Amino acid sequence: CASSPTNSYNEQFF.